This T cell receptor beta chain was sequenced in a study of T-cell memory formation after mild COVID-19. TCRdb independently ran MiXCR on the 5' RACE reads; one entry per CDR3 protein. Seen here are about 140,000 distinct CDR3 sequences, 14% observed once, and the top ten hold around 28%. Worth noting for this clonotype: Its target is not known.

Study observations and caveats: Those CD4+ clones that contracted were mainly in CM and EM (CD8+ ones in EMRA).

CDR1 is MNHEY and CDR2 is SVGAGI in the germline V gene. There are 15 residues in the CDR3. V shed 2 bases and J shed 1 base, with 11 bases lying between them. Sequences were obtained from PBMCs or a T cell subset sorted from them (not recorded which). The TCR originated in an adult woman who had mild COVID-19 (a few samples of this study predate the infection). Cell type and time point are not known. J is TRBJ2-5 and V is TRBV6-5, with a weak D call TRBD2 (6 bases). Written as DNA, the CDR3 is TGTGCCAGCAGTTACGTGGGGGGACTCCAAGAGACCCAGTACTTC. The encoded protein is CASSYVGGLQETQYF.